The subject of this entry is one T cell receptor (beta chain). In the authors' methods: Estimates of nucleated cell counts were drawn from the amplification of reference gene primers. Produced via immunoSEQ multiplex PCR; TCRdb's table is partial and in-frame only. The V and J calls and clone size are taken from that table; D and trimming were inferred from the DNA. This sample yields about 280,000 clones, of which over 75% are seen a single time; approximately 5% belongs to the top ten. This entry is derived from a study of blood T cell repertoires in COVID-19. Overall study context: Samples taken during acute and convalescent COVID-19 were collected in the United States, Italy and Spain. In each case, the material was cDNA or gDNA derived from T cells, B-cell-depleted T cells, or PBMCs.

The CDR3 spans 15 residues. The V and J ends lost 1 base and 7 bases respectively, with 17 bases between them. CDR1 is GTSNPN and CDR2 is SVGIG in the germline V gene (reference sequence). The V gene is TRBV30, the J gene TRBJ2-1; possibly TRBD2 for D (5 bases). The TCR comes from a man aged 45-65 years with active or convalescent COVID-19. Sequences were obtained from peripheral blood. CDR3 region: CAWSGVGGLRNEQFF. The CDR3 region has the DNA TGTGCCTGGAGTGGGGTGGGCGGGCTAAGGAATGAGCAGTTCTTC.